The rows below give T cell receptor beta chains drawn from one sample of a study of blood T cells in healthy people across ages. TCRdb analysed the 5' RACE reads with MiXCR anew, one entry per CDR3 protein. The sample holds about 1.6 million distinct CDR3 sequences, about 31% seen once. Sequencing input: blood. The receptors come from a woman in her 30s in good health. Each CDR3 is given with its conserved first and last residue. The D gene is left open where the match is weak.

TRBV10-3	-	CAISVVAADTQYF
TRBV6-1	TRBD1	CASSEEGDRGYEQYF
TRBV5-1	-	CASSSAFTGIYEQYF
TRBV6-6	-	CASSPEEPRPNSPLHF
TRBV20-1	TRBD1	CSARDPRRGRGADYGYTF
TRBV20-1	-	CSARPESGSPLHF
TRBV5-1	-	CASSGMGRPGAMDTEAFF
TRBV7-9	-	CASSPPWEETQYF
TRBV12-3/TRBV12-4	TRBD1	CASSRQGPPDEQYF
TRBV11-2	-	CASSLDGPNTEAFF
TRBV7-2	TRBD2	CASSPRIGLAGGSEQFF
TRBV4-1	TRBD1	CASSQTRQGAYNEQFF
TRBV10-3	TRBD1	CAISGGQGFTSYEQYF
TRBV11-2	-	CASSLHGGSSYNEQFF
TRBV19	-	CASPSGQLLPNYGYTF
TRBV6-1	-	CASSEVRTEAFF
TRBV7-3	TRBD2	CASSSGTSGRADTQYF
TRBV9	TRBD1	CASSVTGGDTGELFF
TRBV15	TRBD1	CATSRGQGAETQYF
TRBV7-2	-	CASSLSHGYTF
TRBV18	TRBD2	CASRKAGAGNEQFF
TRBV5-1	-	CASSLGQGSPDTQYF
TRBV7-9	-	CASSLAYREEGYGYTF
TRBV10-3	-	CAISRGAGNTIYF
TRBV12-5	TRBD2	CASGLSPQLGLENEQFF
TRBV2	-	CASSPDSYNTEAFF
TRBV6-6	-	CATREGGWSNQPQHF
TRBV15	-	CATSGLKGYGETQYF
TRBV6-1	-	CASSRSRTAVDTIYF
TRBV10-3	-	CAIREGGANVLTF
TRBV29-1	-	CSVGYGSTDTQYF
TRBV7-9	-	CASSLGGAAETQYF
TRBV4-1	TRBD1	CASSHKQGSEQYF
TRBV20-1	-	CSARDRGYPYEQYF
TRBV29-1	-	CSVAEGGGPQLYEQYF
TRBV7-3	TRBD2	CASSPTAGVSYNEQFF
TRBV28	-	CASSLEGEAADTQYF
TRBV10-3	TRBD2	CAIRGTSSSSYEQYF
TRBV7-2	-	CASSLEGGIGQFF
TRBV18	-	CASSPPTSTTGELFF
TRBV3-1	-	CASSQGEDGYTF
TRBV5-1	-	CACKGDSNQPQHF
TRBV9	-	CASSAGGTTYEETQYF
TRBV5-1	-	CASSLEAAREQYF
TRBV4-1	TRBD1	CASSQYRTGLNYNEQFF
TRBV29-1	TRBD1	CSVEDRTGEHEQFF
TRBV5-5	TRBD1	CASSGGQGIFYGYTF
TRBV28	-	CASSFPRIGQYF
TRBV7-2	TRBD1	CASSSRTGAEGEQYF
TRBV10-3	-	CAIMESPGEKLFF
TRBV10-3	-	CAISGLLDTQYF
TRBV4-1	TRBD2	CASSQSGTSRYGQYF
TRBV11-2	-	CASGFFRGGSSYEQYF
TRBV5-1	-	CASSINGRGDYGYTF